A single sample is the source of the 25 T cell receptor beta chains below, sequenced in a study of blood T cell repertoires in COVID-19. Sequencing used immunoSEQ multiplex PCR; TCRdb keeps in-frame clones, though not all of them. The profile shows a few hundred thousand clones, around 86% of them singletons. Input material: peripheral blood. The receptors stem from a man aged 40-50 years who had recovered from COVID-19.

The chain employs TRBV5-6 and TRBJ2-3; perhaps TRBD2 as D (6 bases). CDR1 SGHDT and CDR2 YYEEEE come from the germline V gene. The CDR3 runs to 16 residues. Trimming took off 6 bases at V and 1 base at J, with 18 bases between the two ends. The CDR3: CASTLTTGAGTDTQYF. The CDR3 coding sequence is TGTGCCAGCACCCTCACCACGGGAGCGGGCACAGATACGCAGTATTTT.

This clone has a handful of counts. The chain carries TRBV10-3 and TRBJ2-1, with D perhaps TRBD2 (6 bases). The CDR3 covers 15 residues. Trimming removed 6 bases from V and 8 bases from J, with 20 bases in between. Per germline, CDR1 ENHRY and CDR2 SYGVKD. This CDR3 is CAIRSWGTDTHEQFF. The CDR3 nucleotides are TGTGCCATCAGGTCCTGGGGGACTGATACTCATGAGCAGTTCTTC.

V and J are TRBV3-1 (or the pseudogene TRBV3-2) and TRBJ2-1; 11 positions agree with TRBD2. Germline loops: CDR1 LGHDT, CDR2 YNNKEL (reference sequence). There are 17 residues in the CDR3. Trimming cost V 4 bases and J 0 bases; bases outside gene matches: 5. The CDR3 here is CASSRASGGSSYNEQFF. DNA for the CDR3: TGTGCCAGCAGCCGAGCTAGCGGGGGGAGCTCCTACAATGAGCAGTTCTTC.

The rearrangement uses TRBV2 and TRBJ2-2, with D perhaps TRBD1 (5 bases). V lost 0 bases, J lost 5 bases, and 13 bases lay in between. Per germline, CDR1 SNHLY and CDR2 FYNNEI. The CDR3 has 16 residues. CDR3 coding DNA: TGTGCCAGCAGTGAAGCCAGCACAGGTTGGACCGGGGAGCTGTTTTTT. Translating it yields CASSEASTGWTGELFF. Using reference TRBV2 and TRBJ2-2 for the parts outside the CDR3, the full variable domain is EPEVTQTPSHQVTQMGQEVILRCVPISNHLYFYWYRQILGQKVEFLVSFYNNEISEKSEIFDDQFSVERPDGSNFTLKIRSTKLEDSAMYFCASSEASTGWTGELFFGEGSRLTVL.

The gene calls are TRBV19 and TRBJ2-7, with 10 bases lining up with TRBD2. CDR3 size: 15 residues. V gave up 5 bases and J gave up 2 bases; unmatched junction bases: 6. Germline loops: CDR1 LNHDA, CDR2 SQIVND (reference sequence). The chain's CDR3 is CASSAGLAYAYEQYF. CDR3 coding DNA: TGTGCCAGTAGTGCGGGACTAGCGTATGCCTACGAGCAGTACTTC.

This clone was detected only a few times. The V call is TRBV19, the J call TRBJ1-4, with no clear D. V gave up 5 bases and J gave up 12 bases, with 16 bases separating them. Germline V gene sequence: CDR1 LNHDA, CDR2 SQIVND (reference sequence). This CDR3 comprises 13 residues. The CDR3 sequence is CASSFGVRGELFF. CDR3 nucleotides: TGTGCCAGTAGTTTCGGGGTTCGCGGAGAACTGTTTTTT.

The chain uses TRBV5-6 and TRBJ2-5; 10 bases line up with TRBD1. From germline, CDR1 is SGHDT and CDR2 YYEEEE. J was trimmed by 3 bases and V by 4 bases; bases with no gene match: 3. This CDR3 is 14 amino acids long. The CDR3 here is CASSEGTGEETQYF. The CDR3, as DNA: TGTGCCAGCAGCGAAGGGACAGGGGAAGAGACCCAGTACTTC.

The chain links TRBV18 to TRBJ2-7; D remains ambiguous. Trimming left V 2 bases short and J 2 bases short, with 7 bases between. Germline V gene data show CDR1 as KGHSH and CDR2 as LQKENI. CDR3 length: 13 amino acids. Here the CDR3 DNA reads TGTGCCAGCTCACCATTCACAACCTACGAGCAGTACTTC. It translates to CASSPFTTYEQYF.

The chain employs TRBV19 and TRBJ2-1, with TRBD2 matching over 8 bases. The CDR3 is 16 residues long. Germline CDR1 is LNHDA and CDR2 is SQIVND (reference sequence). Germline trimming cut 8 bases from V and 3 bases from J; bases unmatched to any gene: 12. CDR3 coding DNA: TGTGCCAGTTACCCAAAGTTGAGCGGGAGCTACAATGAGCAGTTCTTC. Translating it yields CASYPKLSGSYNEQFF.

This clone has more than one count but fewer than ten. The V and J genes are TRBV15 and TRBJ2-7; tentative D call: TRBD2 (6 bases). Trimming left V 3 bases short and J 2 bases short, with 11 bases between. Germline V gives CDR1 LNHNV, CDR2 YYDKDF (reference sequence). The CDR3 totals 14 residues. CDR3 protein: CATSRGSGAYEQYF. The DNA for the CDR3 is TGTGCCACCAGCAGGGGGTCGGGGGCCTACGAGCAGTACTTC.

This clone has only one observation. CDR3 protein: CASSQDYGGREQYF. The CDR3 nucleotides read TGTGCCAGCAGCCAAGATTACGGGGGGCGGGAGCAGTACTTC. The chain carries TRBV3-1 (or the pseudogene TRBV3-2) and TRBJ2-7, with D perhaps TRBD2 (7 bases). Germline CDR1 reads LGHDT; CDR2 reads YNNKEL (reference sequence). The CDR3 sequence is 14 residues long. Trimming took 0 bases from V and 7 from J, leaving 13 bases between them.

This rearrangement joins TRBV27 to TRBJ2-7, with 10 bases fitting TRBD1. With 1 base clipped from V and 0 bases from J, the junction kept 6 bases outside the gene matches. Germline V lookup: CDR1 MNHEY, CDR2 SMNVEV (reference sequence). The CDR3 contains 17 residues. The CDR3 bases are TGTGCCAGCAGTTTATACGGGGACAGGGGAAGCTCCTACGAGCAGTACTTC. Protein sequence: CASSLYGDRGSSYEQYF.

This clone was seen more than once but under ten times. This chain uses TRBV19 with TRBJ1-3; weak D call: TRBD1 (6 bases). This CDR3 spans 14 amino acids. Germline V gene lookup returns CDR1 LNHDA and CDR2 SQIVND (reference sequence). V was pared by 5 bases and J by 5 bases, with 13 bases between. This CDR3 reads CASSAMTGRNTIYF. DNA of the CDR3: TGTGCCAGTAGTGCCATGACAGGAAGAAACACCATATATTTT.

The rearrangement links TRBV19 to TRBJ1-6, with D maybe TRBD1 (6 bases). The CDR3 is 13 amino acids. CDR1 is LNHDA and CDR2 is SQIVND in the germline V gene (reference sequence). The V end was cut by 7 bases, the J end by 9 bases, with 13 bases between. In nucleotides, the CDR3 is TGTGCCAGTACTACAGGGATCCCTTCACCCCTCCACTTT. Its translation is CASTTGIPSPLHF.

The genes are TRBV19 and TRBJ2-7, with 8 bases fitting TRBD2. Germline V gene sequence: CDR1 LNHDA, CDR2 SQIVND (reference sequence). V gave up 2 bases and J gave up 5 bases; unmatched junction bases: 8. CDR3 length: 15 residues. The CDR3 region has the DNA TGTGCCAGTAGTATACCGGGAGGGGGAAGGAACGAGCAGTACTTC. This gives the protein CASSIPGGGRNEQYF.

This chain uses TRBV2 with TRBJ1-4, with D maybe TRBD1 (6 bases). Germline V gene data show CDR1 as SNHLY and CDR2 as FYNNEI. This CDR3 contains 15 residues. The germline V and J ends were trimmed by 5 bases and 4 bases, with 14 bases remaining between them. The CDR3 nucleotides are TGTGCCAGCAGTACTGGACAGTATTATAATGAAAAACTGTTTTTT. Translation gives CASSTGQYYNEKLFF.

The genes are TRBV7-2 and TRBJ2-1, with no clear D. The germline V and J ends were trimmed by 7 bases and 10 bases, with 5 bases remaining between them. CDR3 length: 9 residues. Germline lookup yields CDR1 SGHTA and CDR2 FQGNSA. The CDR3 coding sequence is TGTGCCAGCACGAGGGAGCAGTTCTTC. Residues: CASTREQFF.

The chain recombines TRBV25-1 with TRBJ2-5; 9 nucleotides agree with TRBD2. This CDR3 has 16 amino acids. The germline V gene has CDR1 MGHDK and CDR2 SYGVNS. Trimming removed 3 bases from V and 4 bases from J; junction bases left unmatched: 9. The CDR3 region has the DNA TGTGCCAGCAGTGAGGTGAGCGGGAGGAGTGGAGAGACCCAGTACTTC. It is translated as CASSEVSGRSGETQYF.

The chain carries TRBV2 and TRBJ2-7; the D gene is possibly TRBD2 (6 bases). Between the trimmed V and J ends, which lost 7 bases and 0 bases, there was a span of 13 bases. Germline CDR1 and CDR2: SNHLY and FYNNEI. The CDR3 consists of 14 residues. CDR3 sequence reads: CASTREEFSYEQYF. CDR3 sequence (DNA): TGTGCCAGCACCAGGGAGGAGTTCTCCTACGAGCAGTACTTC.

This clone occurred a few times. The rearrangement joins TRBV7-2 to TRBJ1-5; no firm D call. CDR3 length: 13 amino acids. Germline-derived CDR1 and CDR2 are SGHTA and FQGNSA. Trimming shortened V by 5 bases and J by 8 bases, and 13 bases separated the two germline ends. The CDR3 bases are TGTGCCAGCAGCCCCATCGGTGTAGAGCCCCAGCATTTT. This sequence encodes CASSPIGVEPQHF.

The V and J genes are TRBV7-2 and TRBJ2-7; 7 nucleotides match TRBD1. V dropped 6 bases and J dropped 6; count of bases not matched to a gene: 14. This CDR3 region has 15 residues. Looked up from germline, CDR1 is SGHTA and CDR2 is FQGNSA. The DNA of the CDR3 is TGTGCCAGCAGTTATAGACAGGGTAGTACTAGCGAGCAGTACTTC. Translation: CASSYRQGSTSEQYF.

This rearrangement joins TRBV7-6 to TRBJ1-1; D gene unclear. The length of the CDR3 is 16 residues. In germline, CDR1 is SGHVS, CDR2 FNYEAQ. V gave up 2 bases and J gave up 4 bases, with 17 bases separating them. CDR3 protein: CASSLIRGSVVTEAFF. DNA for the CDR3: TGTGCCAGCAGCTTAATACGGGGTAGCGTAGTCACTGAAGCTTTCTTT.

V and J are TRBV15 and TRBJ2-7; TRBD2 is a possible D gene (5 bases). The ends were cut back, 4 bases at V and 4 bases at J, with 11 bases in the middle. Germline lookup yields CDR1 LNHNV and CDR2 YYDKDF (reference sequence). The CDR3 has 13 amino acids. The CDR3 region is CATSIFLAYEQYF. CDR3 nucleotides: TGTGCCACCAGCATCTTCCTAGCTTACGAGCAGTACTTC.

V and J are TRBV15 and TRBJ1-3; possible D gene TRBD1, 5 bases. The CDR3 contains 16 residues. Trimming took off 3 bases at V and 4 bases at J, with 16 bases between the two ends. Germline V gene data show CDR1 as LNHNV and CDR2 as YYDKDF (reference sequence). CDR3 nucleotides: TGTGCCACCAGCAGCGATAGGGGTCTAATCGGAAACACCATATATTTT. This sequence encodes CATSSDRGLIGNTIYF.

The V gene is TRBV10-1, the J gene TRBJ2-7; 8 positions agree with TRBD1. Looked up from germline, CDR1 is WNHNN and CDR2 is SYGVQD (reference sequence). The V and J ends lost 7 bases and 2 bases, in that order; junction bases with no gene match: 16. CDR3 length equals 17 residues. CDR3 region: CASTSSDRDSRAYEQYF. The DNA for the CDR3 is TGCGCCAGCACTTCATCGGACAGGGATAGTAGGGCCTACGAGCAGTACTTC.